This TCR beta chain comes out of a study of lymphopenia after photon versus proton radiotherapy. This clone was detected only once. Losses at the gene ends were 1 base for V and 4 bases for J; bases not matched to a gene: 14. The V gene's germline CDR1 is GTSNPN and CDR2 SVGIG (reference sequence). The CDR3 length is 18 residues. TCRdb's table, derived via immunoSEQ multiplex PCR, lists solely in-frame clones and lacks some. This table holds approximately 65,000 clones, around 90% found once. The chain carries TRBV30 and TRBJ2-7; 12 bases are shared with TRBD2. The sequencing here drew on peripheral blood, taken from a patient treated with proton-based radiotherapy. This clonotype originated in an elderly man with esophageal cancer. In DNA form, the CDR3 reads TGTGCCTGGAGTGCACCAGTACGACTAGCGGGAGCCTCTTACGAGCAGTACTTC. This sequence encodes CAWSAPVRLAGASYEQYF.